This entry features one T cell receptor beta chain sequence. Antigen unknown. The data stem from a study of blood T cells in healthy people across ages. Whole-study findings and limits: Naive CD4+ cells and diversity were both higher in long-lived donors than in aged donors. Donor CMV status, an unknown factor, possibly confounded changes in expanded clonotypes. PBMCs were not sorted, which prevented a conclusive comparison of naive versus antigen-experienced cells.

Each donor supplied roughly 9.1 milliliters of peripheral blood. The V end lost 5 bases, the J end lost 0 bases, and 11 bases lay between the germline ends. The germline gives CDR1 LGHDT, CDR2 YNNKEL (reference sequence). The CDR3 spans 15 residues. Using a J-beta primer mix together with a sample-barcoded 5' primer, a second PCR was run for 7 to 11 cycles. MiXCR, applied by TCRdb to the 5' RACE reads, yields one record per CDR3 protein. The sample has 1.2 million to 1.5 million distinct CDR3 sequences; almost 60% are singletons. The receptor was derived from a man younger than 35 in good health. J is TRBJ2-1 and V is TRBV3-1; no clear D. Material: blood. CDR3: CASSVTVSSYNEQFF. The DNA for the CDR3 is TGTGCCAGCAGCGTGACCGTTAGCTCCTACAATGAGCAGTTCTTC.